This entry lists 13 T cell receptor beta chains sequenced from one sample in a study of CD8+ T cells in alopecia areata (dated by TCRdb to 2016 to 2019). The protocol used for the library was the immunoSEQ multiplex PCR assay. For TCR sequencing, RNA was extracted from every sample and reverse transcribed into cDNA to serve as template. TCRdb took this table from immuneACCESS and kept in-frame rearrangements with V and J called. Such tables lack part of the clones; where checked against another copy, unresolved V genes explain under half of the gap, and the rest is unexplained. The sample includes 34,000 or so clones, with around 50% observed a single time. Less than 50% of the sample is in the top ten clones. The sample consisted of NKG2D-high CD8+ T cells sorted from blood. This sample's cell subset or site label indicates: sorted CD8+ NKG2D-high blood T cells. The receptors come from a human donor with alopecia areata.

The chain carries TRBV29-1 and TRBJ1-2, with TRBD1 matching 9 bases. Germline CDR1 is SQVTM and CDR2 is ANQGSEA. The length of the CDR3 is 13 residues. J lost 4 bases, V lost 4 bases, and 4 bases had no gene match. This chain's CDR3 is CSVVGTGTYGYTF. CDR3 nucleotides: TGCAGCGTTGTAGGGACAGGGACCTATGGCTACACCTTC. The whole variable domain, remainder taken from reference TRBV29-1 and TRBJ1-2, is SAVISQKPSRDICQRGTSLTIQCQVDSQVTMMFWYRQQPGQSLTLIATANQGSEATYESGFVIDKFPISRPNLTFSTLTVSNMSPEDSSIYLCSVVGTGTYGYTFGSGTRLTVV.

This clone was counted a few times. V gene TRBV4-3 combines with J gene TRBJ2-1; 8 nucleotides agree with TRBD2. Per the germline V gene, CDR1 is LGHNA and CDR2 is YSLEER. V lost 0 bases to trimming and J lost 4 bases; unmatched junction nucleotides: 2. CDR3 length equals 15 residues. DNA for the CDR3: TGCGCCAGCAGCCAAGACGGACTAGCTTACAATGAGCAGTTCTTC. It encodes CASSQDGLAYNEQFF.

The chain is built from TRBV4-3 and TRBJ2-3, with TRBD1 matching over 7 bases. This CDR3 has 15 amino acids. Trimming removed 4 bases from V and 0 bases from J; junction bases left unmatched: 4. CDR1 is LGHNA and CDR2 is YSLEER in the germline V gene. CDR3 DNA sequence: TGCGCCAGCAGCCCCGGGACAGCTAGCACAGATACGCAGTATTTT. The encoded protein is CASSPGTASTDTQYF.

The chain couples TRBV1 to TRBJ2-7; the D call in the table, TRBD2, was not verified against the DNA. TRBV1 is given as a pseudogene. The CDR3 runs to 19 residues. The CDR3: CTSSQDPRGLAGVSYEQYF. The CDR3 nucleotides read TGCACCAGCAGCCAAGATCCCCGGGGGCTAGCGGGGGTCTCCTACGAGCAGTACTTC.

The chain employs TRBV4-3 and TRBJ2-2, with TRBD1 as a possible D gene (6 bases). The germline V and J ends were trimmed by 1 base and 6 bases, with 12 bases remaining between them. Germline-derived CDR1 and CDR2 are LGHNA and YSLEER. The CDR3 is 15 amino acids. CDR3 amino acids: CASSQVLGAAGELFF. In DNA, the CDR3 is TGCGCCAGCAGCCAAGTACTGGGGGCCGCCGGGGAGCTGTTTTTT.

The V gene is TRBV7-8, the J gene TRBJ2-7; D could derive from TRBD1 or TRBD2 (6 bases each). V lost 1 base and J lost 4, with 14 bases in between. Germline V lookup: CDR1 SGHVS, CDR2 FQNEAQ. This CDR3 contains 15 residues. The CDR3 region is CASSLVNREVYEQYF. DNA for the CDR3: TGTGCCAGCAGCTTAGTTAACAGGGAGGTTTACGAGCAGTACTTC.

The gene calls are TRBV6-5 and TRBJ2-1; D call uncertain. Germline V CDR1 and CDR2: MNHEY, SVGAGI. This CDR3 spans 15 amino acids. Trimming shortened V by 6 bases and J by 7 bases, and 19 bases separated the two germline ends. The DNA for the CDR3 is TGTGCCAGCAGACAAGACCCCAATCAAGTTAATGAGCAGTTCTTC. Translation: CASRQDPNQVNEQFF.

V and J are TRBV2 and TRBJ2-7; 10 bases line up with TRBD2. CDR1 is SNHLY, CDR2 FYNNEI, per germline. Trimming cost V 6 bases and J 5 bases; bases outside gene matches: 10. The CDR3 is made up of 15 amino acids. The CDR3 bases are TGTGCCAGCAGCGACCCAGCTAGCGGGAGCCACGAGCAGTACTTC. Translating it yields CASSDPASGSHEQYF.

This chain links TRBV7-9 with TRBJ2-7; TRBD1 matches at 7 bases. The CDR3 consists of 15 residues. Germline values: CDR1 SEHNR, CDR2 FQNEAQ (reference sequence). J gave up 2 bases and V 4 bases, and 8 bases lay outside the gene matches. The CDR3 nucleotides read TGTGCCAGCAGCTCCGACGACAGGGCCGCCTACGAGCAGTACTTC. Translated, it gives CASSSDDRAAYEQYF.

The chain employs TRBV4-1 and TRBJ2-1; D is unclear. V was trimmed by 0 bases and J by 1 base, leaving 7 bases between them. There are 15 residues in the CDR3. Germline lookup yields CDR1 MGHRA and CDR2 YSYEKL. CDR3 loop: CASSQDSWSYNEQFF. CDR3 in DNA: TGCGCCAGCAGCCAAGATTCCTGGTCCTACAATGAGCAGTTCTTC.

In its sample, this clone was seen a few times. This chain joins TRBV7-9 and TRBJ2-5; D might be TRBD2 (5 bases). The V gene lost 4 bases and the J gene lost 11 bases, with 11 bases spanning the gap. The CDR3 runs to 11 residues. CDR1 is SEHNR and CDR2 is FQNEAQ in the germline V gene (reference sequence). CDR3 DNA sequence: TGTGCCAGCAGCTACGGTGGGGAGCAGTACTTC. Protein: CASSYGGEQYF.

CDR3: CASSLGGRVSEQYF. DNA for the CDR3: TGCGCCAGCAGTCTCGGGGGGCGAGTGAGCGAGCAGTACTTC. V gene TRBV10-2 combines with J gene TRBJ2-7; D may be TRBD2 (7 bases). Trimming shortened V by 5 bases and J by 6 bases, and 17 bases separated the two germline ends. From germline, CDR1 is WSHSY and CDR2 SAAADI. This CDR3 spans 14 amino acids.

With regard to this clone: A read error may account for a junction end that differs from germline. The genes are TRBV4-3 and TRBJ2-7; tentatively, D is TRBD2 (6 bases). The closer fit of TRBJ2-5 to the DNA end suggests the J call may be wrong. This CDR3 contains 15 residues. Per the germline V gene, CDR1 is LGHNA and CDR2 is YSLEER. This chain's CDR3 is CASSQDRGLQETQYF. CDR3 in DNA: TGCGCCAGCAGTCAAGATCGGGGACTCCAAGAGACCCAGTACTTC.